This T cell receptor (beta chain) was sequenced in a study of CD8+CD57+ T cells in acquired aplastic anemia. Study as a whole: Sorted CD4+ and CD8+ cells gave an average of about 3 ug of DNA. Study-wide points: It was found that twenty-nine CD8+ CDR3 sequences were shared between patients and controls. Patient and control CD8+ Simpson's diversity was not significantly different.

This clonotype showed up many times. Its specificity is not known. This CDR3 region has 12 residues. In germline, CDR1 is MRHNA, CDR2 SNTAGT. V was shortened by 3 bases and J by 8 bases, with 10 bases between the two germline ends. Profiling of TCR beta VDJ combinations and CDR3 sequences used genomic DNA as template. TCRdb re-derived calls from the reads in MiXCR, one entry per CDR3 protein. The sample comprises about 220,000 distinct CDR3 sequences, about a third of which are singletons, and roughly 1.1% rests with the top ten. Source material: sorted CD4+, CD8+, or CD8+CD57+ T cells (not recorded which) from PBMCs. The receptor was derived from a human donor in good health, serving as a control. The V call is TRBV6-4, the J call TRBJ1-2, with TRBD1 as a possible D gene (5 bases). Here the CDR3 DNA reads TGTGCCAGCAGTGATACCAGGGAAGGCTACACCTTC. The encoded protein is CASSDTREGYTF.